What follows are 22 T cell receptor beta chains derived from one specimen sequenced in a study of human T cells and chemical hapten exposure. TCRdb used MiXCR to reprocess the RACE reads, holding one entry per CDR3 protein. The sample lists about 260,000 distinct CDR3 sequences; about 9% were seen once. Time point indicated: pre-sensitization, week 0. As for treatment: therapeutic diphenylcyclopropenone sensitization with weekly scalp DPC. The input for sequencing was whole blood, taken in connection with sensitization to the hapten diphenylcyclopropenone (DPC). All receptors derive from a woman in her thirties or forties with alopecia areata. Some clones in this sample may be carry-over from other donors' samples.

In this sample, this clonotype turned up many times. The chain employs TRBV7-2 and TRBJ2-7; weak D call: TRBD2 (5 bases). Looked up from germline, CDR1 is SGHTA and CDR2 is FQGNSA. Trimming took off 5 bases at V and 2 bases at J, with 13 bases between the two ends. The CDR3 runs 14 residues. The CDR3 region has the DNA TGTGCCAGCAGCCCAGCAGCGGCGGCCTACGAGCAGTACTTC. As protein: CASSPAAAAYEQYF.

This rearrangement joins TRBV7-2 to TRBJ2-1; no clear D gene. V gave up 8 bases and J gave up 5 bases, with 16 bases separating them. The CDR3 extends over 14 amino acids. Per germline, CDR1 SGHTA and CDR2 FQGNSA. This CDR3 is CASSRTVPNNEQFF. CDR3 in DNA: TGTGCCAGCTCCAGGACGGTCCCCAACAATGAGCAGTTCTTC.

This clonotype was counted between two and nine times. CDR3 in DNA: TGTGCCAGCAGTTTTTCGGCGGGAGTACTGACAGATACGCAGTATTTT. Translation gives CASSFSAGVLTDTQYF. The V and J genes are TRBV12-3 or TRBV12-4 and TRBJ2-3, with 7 positions matching TRBD2. This CDR3 has 16 amino acids. Trimming took 3 bases from V and 3 from J; bases not matched to a gene: 9.

This clonotype has a count of ten or more. This sequence joins TRBV6-2 or TRBV6-3 and TRBJ1-5; D is perhaps TRBD1 (5 bases). The CDR3 is made up of 15 amino acids. The V gene lost 6 bases and the J gene lost 3 bases, with 15 bases spanning the gap. Per germline, CDR1 MNHEY and CDR2 SVGEGT. CDR3 loop: CASSGFQGPNQPQHF. CDR3 nucleotides: TGTGCCAGCAGCGGTTTCCAGGGTCCCAATCAGCCCCAGCATTTT.

V is TRBV7-3 and J is TRBJ2-1; either TRBD1 or TRBD2 may fit D (6 bases each). CDR1 SGHTA and CDR2 FQGTGA come from the germline V gene. CDR3 length: 15 amino acids. V was pared by 5 bases and J by 4 bases, with 15 bases between. The CDR3 DNA sequence: TGTGCCAGCAGCCCAGGAGGGGGGAATTACAATGAGCAGTTCTTC. Translating it yields CASSPGGGNYNEQFF.

This clonotype was detected a few times. V is TRBV7-9 and J is TRBJ1-6; D remains unclear. This CDR3 contains 13 residues. V was cut by 0 bases and J by 8 bases, with 5 bases left in between. Germline V gene sequence: CDR1 SEHNR, CDR2 FQNEAQ (reference sequence). In nucleotides, the CDR3 is TGTGCCAGCAGCTTAGCGGTTCATTCACCCCTCCACTTT. The encoded protein is CASSLAVHSPLHF.

The chain uses TRBV27 and TRBJ2-3; 10 nucleotides line up with TRBD2. The length of the CDR3 is 15 residues. The V gene end was trimmed by 2 bases and the J gene end by 6 bases; junction bases not matched to a gene: 5. Germline-derived CDR1 and CDR2 are MNHEY and SMNVEV (reference sequence). This chain's CDR3 is CASSLKREGQDTQYF. CDR3 in DNA: TGTGCCAGCAGTTTAAAGCGGGAGGGCCAGGATACGCAGTATTTT.

This clonotype was found many times. The chain couples TRBV14 to TRBJ2-5, with 7 bases lining up with TRBD1. Germline V gene sequence: CDR1 SGHDN, CDR2 FVKESK. The CDR3 sequence is 14 residues long. The junction had 4 bases not matched to a gene; V was cut back by 1 base and J by 5 bases. This CDR3 reads CASSQAGGAETQYF. The CDR3 DNA reads as TGTGCCAGCAGCCAAGCAGGGGGAGCGGAGACCCAGTACTTC.

The rearrangement links TRBV7-2 to TRBJ2-4; no clear D. Per the germline V gene, CDR1 is SGHTA and CDR2 is FQGNSA. Trimming removed 1 base from V and 7 bases from J, with 14 bases in between. The CDR3 length is 15 residues. This CDR3 reads CASSLGPPPRNIQYF. The CDR3 DNA sequence: TGTGCCAGCAGCTTAGGCCCTCCCCCCCGCAACATTCAGTACTTC. Complete variable domain (other parts from reference TRBV7-2 and TRBJ2-4): GAGVSQSPSNKVTEKGKDVELRCDPISGHTALYWYRQSLGQGLEFLIYFQGNSAPDKSGLPSDRFSAERTGGSVSTLTIQRTQQEDSAVYLCASSLGPPPRNIQYFGAGTRLSVL.

This clonotype was counted only a few times. The genes are TRBV3-1 and TRBJ2-1, with D perhaps TRBD1 (6 bases). Germline loops: CDR1 LGHDT, CDR2 YNNKEL (reference sequence). V lost 1 base, J lost 1 base, and 8 bases lay in between. The CDR3 length is 15 residues. CDR3: CASSQVGGSYNEQFF. The CDR3 region has the DNA TGTGCCAGCAGCCAAGTAGGGGGATCCTACAATGAGCAGTTCTTC.

A few counts support this clonotype. The V gene is TRBV2, the J gene TRBJ2-1; D uncertain. The CDR3 spans 13 residues. V dropped 3 bases and J dropped 7 bases, with 10 bases sitting between them. Germline values: CDR1 SNHLY, CDR2 FYNNEI. The CDR3 loop reads CASSDGFRNEQFF. The CDR3 coding sequence is TGTGCCAGCAGTGATGGGTTTAGGAATGAGCAGTTCTTC.

The rearrangement uses TRBV7-2 and TRBJ2-5; D is undetermined. Germline V gene lookup returns CDR1 SGHTA and CDR2 FQGNSA. The ends were cut back, 5 bases at V and 4 bases at J, with 20 bases in the middle. The CDR3 is 16 residues long. For the CDR3, the DNA is TGTGCCAGCAGCCCTAATCCCCCAACTCAGAGAGAGACCCAGTACTTC. It specifies CASSPNPPTQRETQYF.

A few counts support this clonotype. The rearrangement joins TRBV28 to TRBJ1-1; D is unresolved. V lost 7 bases and J 0 bases, leaving 9 bases between the germline ends. The CDR3 has 13 amino acids. In germline, CDR1 is MDHEN, CDR2 SYDVKM. This CDR3 reads CASNRVLNTEAFF. The CDR3, as DNA: TGTGCCAGCAACCGGGTCTTGAACACTGAAGCTTTCTTT. Complete variable domain (other parts from reference TRBV28 and TRBJ1-1): DVKVTQSSRYLVKRTGEKVFLECVQDMDHENMFWYRQDPGLGLRLIYFSYDVKMKEKGDIPEGYSVSREKKERFSLILESASTNQTSMYLCASNRVLNTEAFFGQGTRLTVV.

This clonotype was observed a handful of times. V is TRBV7-8 and J is TRBJ2-2, with TRBD2 matching 10 bases. Germline CDR1 SGHVS, CDR2 FQNEAQ. The CDR3 covers 19 residues. V dropped 2 bases and J dropped 4; count of bases not matched to a gene: 13. CDR3 loop: CASSLPGLAGARGTGELFF. The CDR3 nucleotides read TGTGCCAGCAGCTTACCGGGGCTAGCGGGAGCTCGAGGCACCGGGGAGCTGTTTTTT.

The sample holds a few counts of this clonotype. The V and J genes are TRBV12-3 or TRBV12-4 and TRBJ2-2; TRBD2 is a possible D gene (6 bases). The ends were cut back, 8 bases at V and 2 bases at J, with 12 bases in the middle. The CDR3 totals 14 residues. This CDR3 reads CASDGGSNTGELFF. The CDR3 bases are TGTGCCAGCGACGGGGGAAGTAACACCGGGGAGCTGTTTTTT.

The chain couples TRBV20-1 to TRBJ1-4; D remains ambiguous. V was clipped by 5 bases and J by 7 bases, with 14 bases between them. CDR3 length: 13 amino acids. Germline CDR1 reads DFQATT; CDR2 reads SNEGSKA (reference sequence). The CDR3 is CSASARVPEKLFF. CDR3 nucleotide sequence: TGCAGTGCTTCCGCCCGCGTGCCTGAAAAACTGTTTTTT.

The chain is built from TRBV27 and TRBJ1-1; D not resolved. This CDR3 comprises 13 residues. The V end lost 2 bases, the J end lost 4 bases, and 8 bases lay between the germline ends. Germline CDR1 is MNHEY and CDR2 is SMNVEV (reference sequence). The CDR3 loop reads CASSLQSGTEAFF. The CDR3 nucleotides read TGTGCCAGCAGTTTACAGTCAGGCACTGAAGCTTTCTTT.

This clonotype was observed a handful of times. The gene calls are TRBV3-1 and TRBJ2-3; 7 bases match TRBD2. This CDR3 region has 16 residues. J gave up 1 base and V 4 bases, and 8 bases lay outside the gene matches. CDR1 is LGHDT, CDR2 YNNKEL, per germline (reference sequence). CDR3 sequence (DNA): TGTGCCAGCAGCCCCCGCGGACTAGGCGGCACAGATACGCAGTATTTT. It is translated as CASSPRGLGGTDTQYF.

V is TRBV6-2 or TRBV6-3 and J is TRBJ2-1, with no clear D. Germline assignment: CDR1 MNHEY and CDR2 SVGEGT. The CDR3 runs to 16 residues. Deletions cut 1 base from V and 9 bases from J, with 19 bases between. CDR3 residues: CASSYWPGLTHGEQFF. CDR3 DNA sequence: TGTGCCAGCAGTTACTGGCCGGGTCTAACCCACGGTGAGCAGTTCTTC.

V gene TRBV27 combines with J gene TRBJ1-1; D is unclear. Trimming shortened V by 7 bases and J by 4 bases, and 16 bases separated the two germline ends. Germline V CDR1 and CDR2: MNHEY, SMNVEV (reference sequence). CDR3 size: 14 residues. This CDR3 is CASISPGMGTEAFF. The CDR3 DNA sequence: TGTGCCAGCATTTCTCCGGGTATGGGCACTGAAGCTTTCTTT.

CDR3 residues: CASSLLGGEWNEQFF. The CDR3 DNA follows: TGTGCCAGCAGCTTGTTGGGAGGGGAGTGGAATGAGCAGTTCTTC. This chain links TRBV5-6 with TRBJ2-1; 7 bases are shared with TRBD2. V shed 1 base and J 7 bases; nucleotides not matched to a gene: 8. The CDR3 sequence is 15 residues long. Per germline, CDR1 SGHDT and CDR2 YYEEEE.

The chain recombines TRBV6-6 with TRBJ1-5, with D hard to call. This CDR3 is built from 14 residues. Germline CDR1 MNHNY, CDR2 SVGAGI (reference sequence). V lost 6 bases to trimming and J lost 2 bases, with 11 bases between them. CDR3 sequence reads: CASRAARGNQPQHF. CDR3 sequence (DNA): TGTGCCAGCAGAGCGGCCCGCGGCAATCAGCCCCAGCATTTT.